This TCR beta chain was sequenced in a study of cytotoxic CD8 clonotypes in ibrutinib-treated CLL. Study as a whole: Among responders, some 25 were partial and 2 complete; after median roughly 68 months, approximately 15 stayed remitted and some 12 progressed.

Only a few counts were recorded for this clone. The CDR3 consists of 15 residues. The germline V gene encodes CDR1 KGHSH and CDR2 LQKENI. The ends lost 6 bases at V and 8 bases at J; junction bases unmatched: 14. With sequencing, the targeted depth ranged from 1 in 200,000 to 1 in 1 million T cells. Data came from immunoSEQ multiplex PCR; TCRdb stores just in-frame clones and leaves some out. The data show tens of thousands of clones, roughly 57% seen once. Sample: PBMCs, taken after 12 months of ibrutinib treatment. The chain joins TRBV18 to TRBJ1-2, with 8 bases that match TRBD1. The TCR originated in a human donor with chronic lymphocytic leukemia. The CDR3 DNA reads TGTGCCAGCTCGCCGTCGGACAGGGCTGCGCGCGGCTACACCTTC. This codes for CASSPSDRAARGYTF.